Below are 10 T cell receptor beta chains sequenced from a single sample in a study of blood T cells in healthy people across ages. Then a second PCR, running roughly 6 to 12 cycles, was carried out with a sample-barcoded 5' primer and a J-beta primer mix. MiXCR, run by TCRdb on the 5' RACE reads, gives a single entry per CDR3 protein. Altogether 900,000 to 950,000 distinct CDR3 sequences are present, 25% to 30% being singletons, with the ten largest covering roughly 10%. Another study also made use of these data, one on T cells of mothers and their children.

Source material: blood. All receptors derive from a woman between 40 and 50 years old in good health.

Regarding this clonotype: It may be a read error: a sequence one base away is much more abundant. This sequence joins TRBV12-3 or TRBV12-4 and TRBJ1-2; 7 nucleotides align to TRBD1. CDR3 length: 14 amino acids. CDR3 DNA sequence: TGTGCCGGCAGTCCAGGGGGGGGAAACTATGGCTACACCTTC. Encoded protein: CAGSPGGGNYGYTF.

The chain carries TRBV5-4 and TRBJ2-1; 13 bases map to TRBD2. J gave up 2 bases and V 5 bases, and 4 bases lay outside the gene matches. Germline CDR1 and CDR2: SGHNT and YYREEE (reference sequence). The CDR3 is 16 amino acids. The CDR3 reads CASRPGTSGAYNEQFF. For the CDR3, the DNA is TGTGCCAGCAGACCCGGGACTAGCGGGGCCTACAATGAGCAGTTCTTC. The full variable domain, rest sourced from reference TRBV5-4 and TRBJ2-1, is ETGVTQSPTHLIKTRGQQVTLRCSSQSGHNTVSWYQQALGQGPQFIFQYYREEENGRGNFPPRFSGLQFPNYSSELNVNALELDDSALYLCASRPGTSGAYNEQFFGPGTRLTVL.

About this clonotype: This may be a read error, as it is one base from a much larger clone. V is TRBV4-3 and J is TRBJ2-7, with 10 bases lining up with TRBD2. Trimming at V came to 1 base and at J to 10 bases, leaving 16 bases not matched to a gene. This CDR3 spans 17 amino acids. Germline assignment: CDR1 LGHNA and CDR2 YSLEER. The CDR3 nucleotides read TGCGCCAGCAGCCAAGCAAGCGGGGGGGCTGACGGAGAGGCCCAGTACTTC. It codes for CASSQASGGADGEAQYF.

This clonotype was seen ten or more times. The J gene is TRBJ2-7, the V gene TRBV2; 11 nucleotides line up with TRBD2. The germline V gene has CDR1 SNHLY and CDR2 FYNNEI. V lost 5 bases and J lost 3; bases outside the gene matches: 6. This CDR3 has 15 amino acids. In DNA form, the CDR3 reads TGTGCCAGCAGTTTCGCTAGCGGGGGGCGCTACGAGCAGTACTTC. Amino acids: CASSFASGGRYEQYF.

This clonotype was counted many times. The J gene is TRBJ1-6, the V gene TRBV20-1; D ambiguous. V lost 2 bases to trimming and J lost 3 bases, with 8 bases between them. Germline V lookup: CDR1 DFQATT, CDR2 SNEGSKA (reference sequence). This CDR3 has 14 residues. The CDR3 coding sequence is TGCAGTGCTAGAACAGCGGTCTATAATTCACCCCTCCACTTT. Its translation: CSARTAVYNSPLHF.

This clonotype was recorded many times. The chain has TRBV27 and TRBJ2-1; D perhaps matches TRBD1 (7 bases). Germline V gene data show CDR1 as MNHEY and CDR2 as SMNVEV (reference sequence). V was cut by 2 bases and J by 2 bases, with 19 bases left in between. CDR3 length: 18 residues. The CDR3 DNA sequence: TGTGCCAGCAGTTTAAACGGAGCACGCGGGACAGCCTACAATGAGCAGTTCTTC. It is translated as CASSLNGARGTAYNEQFF.

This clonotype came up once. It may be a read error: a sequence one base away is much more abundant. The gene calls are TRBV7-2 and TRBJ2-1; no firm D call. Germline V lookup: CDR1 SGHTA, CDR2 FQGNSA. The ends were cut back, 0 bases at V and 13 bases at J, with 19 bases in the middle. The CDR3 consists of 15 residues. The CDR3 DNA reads TGTGCCAGCAGCTTAGCGGCACGGCTCCAAGAGACCCAGTTCTTC. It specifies CASSLAARLQETQFF.

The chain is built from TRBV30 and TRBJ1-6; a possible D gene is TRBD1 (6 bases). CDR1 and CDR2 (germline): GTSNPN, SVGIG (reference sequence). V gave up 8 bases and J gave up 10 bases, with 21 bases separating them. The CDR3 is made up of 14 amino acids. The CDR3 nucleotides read TGTGCCGCAGACAGGACCCGCGCAGTGTCACCCCTCCACTTT. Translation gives CAADRTRAVSPLHF.

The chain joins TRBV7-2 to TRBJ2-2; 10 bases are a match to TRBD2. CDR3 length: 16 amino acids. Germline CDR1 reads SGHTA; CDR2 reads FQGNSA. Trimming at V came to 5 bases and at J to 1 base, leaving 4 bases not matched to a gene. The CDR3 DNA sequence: TGTGCCAGCAGCCCTCGGACTAGCGGGAACACCGGGGAGCTGTTTTTT. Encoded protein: CASSPRTSGNTGELFF.

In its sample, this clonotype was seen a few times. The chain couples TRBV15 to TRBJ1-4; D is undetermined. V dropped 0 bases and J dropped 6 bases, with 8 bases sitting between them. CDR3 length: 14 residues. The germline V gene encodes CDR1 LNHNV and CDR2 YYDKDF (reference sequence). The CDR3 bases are TGTGCCACCAGCAGAGAGGGGTGGGATGAAAAACTGTTTTTT. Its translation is CATSREGWDEKLFF.